Reported below is one TCR beta chain. The source of the sample is a study of blood T cells in healthy people across ages. The CDR3 totals 13 residues. Per the germline V gene, CDR1 is WSHSY and CDR2 is SAAADI. The authors ran a second PCR of about 6 to 11 cycles using a sample-barcoded 5' primer and a J-beta primer mix. TCRdb passed the 5' RACE reads through MiXCR, listing each CDR3 protein once. The sample holds over 1,500,000 distinct CDR3 sequences, 49% seen once. The chain couples TRBV10-2 to TRBJ2-4; D gene uncertain. The J call is doubtful: the DNA matches TRBJ2-7 better. The sequence derives from a woman in her forties in good health. Sequencing used blood. The CDR3 is CASSEGEQDEQYF. The CDR3 DNA reads TGCGCCAGCAGTGAGGGGGAACAAGACGAGCAGTACTTC.